These 32 T cell receptor beta chains were sequenced from one sample in a study of CD8+CD57+ T cells in acquired aplastic anemia. According to the study, genomic DNA was the template for TCR beta VDJ and CDR3 profiling. TCRdb reprocessed the reads via MiXCR and lists one record per CDR3 protein. The sample consists of about 220,000 distinct CDR3 sequences, around 32% of them appearing once. Sequenced: sorted CD4+, CD8+, or CD8+CD57+ T cells (not recorded which) from PBMCs. Every receptor here comes from a human donor in good health, serving as a control.

The V call is TRBV24-1, the J call TRBJ1-2; no firm D call. V was shortened by 2 bases and J by 0 bases, with 9 bases between the two germline ends. In germline, CDR1 is KGHDR, CDR2 SFDVKD. This CDR3 comprises 15 residues. As DNA, the CDR3 is TGTGCCACCAGTGATTCTCGGTTCGCTAACTATGGCTACACCTTC. Translating gives CATSDSRFANYGYTF.

This clonotype is a singleton in its sample. The rearrangement joins TRBV7-8 to TRBJ1-5; D is perhaps TRBD1 (6 bases). From germline, CDR1 is SGHVS and CDR2 FQNEAQ. CDR3 length: 16 amino acids. Trimming shortened V by 4 bases and J by 0 bases, and 13 bases separated the two germline ends. DNA of the CDR3: TGTGCCAGCAGCTCGACCGGGACATATAGCAATCAGCCCCAGCATTTT. Translated: CASSSTGTYSNQPQHF.

V and J are TRBV7-2 and TRBJ1-5, with D unclear. Germline V gene lookup returns CDR1 SGHTA and CDR2 FQGNSA. The CDR3 has 13 amino acids. Trimming removed 2 bases from V and 6 bases from J, with 8 bases in between. The CDR3 DNA follows: TGTGCCAGCAGCTTAATCCGGGGTCAGCCCCAGCATTTT. Protein: CASSLIRGQPQHF.

Comments on this clonotype: One end of the junction fails to match germline, which may point to a read error. CDR3 bases: TGTGCCAGCAGCGCGACTAGCGGGGGGCGGACCTACGAGCAGTACTTC. Translated: CASSATSGGRTYEQYF. The J gene is TRBJ2-7, the V gene TRBV10-2; 13 bases agree with TRBD2. Germline values: CDR1 WSHSY, CDR2 SAAADI. CDR3 size: 16 residues.

This clonotype came up many times. The V call is TRBV24-1, the J call TRBJ2-2, with D tentatively TRBD2 (6 bases). The CDR3 extends over 15 amino acids. V lost 4 bases and J lost 0, with 8 bases in between. Germline CDR1 KGHDR, CDR2 SFDVKD. This CDR3 is CATSESGANTGELFF. The CDR3 bases are TGTGCCACCAGTGAGTCGGGGGCGAACACCGGGGAGCTGTTTTTT.

This clonotype came up many times. The chain recombines TRBV29-1 with TRBJ2-3; 8 positions agree with TRBD1. This CDR3 is 14 amino acids long. Trimming took 2 bases from V and 1 from J; bases not matched to a gene: 2. Germline loops: CDR1 SQVTM, CDR2 ANQGSEA. CDR3 sequence (DNA): TGCAGCGTTGAACAGGGGGCTGGCACAGATACGCAGTATTTT. This translates into CSVEQGAGTDTQYF.

In DNA, the CDR3 is TGCAGTGCTGCCGGGACAGGGGAGGAATCACCCCTCCACTTT. Its protein product is CSAAGTGEESPLHF. This chain connects TRBV20-1 to TRBJ1-6; 10 bases are a match to TRBD1. Germline V lookup: CDR1 DFQATT, CDR2 SNEGSKA (reference sequence). Unmatched junction bases numbered 8, after V lost 5 bases and J lost 10 bases. This CDR3 has 14 residues.

The chain is built from TRBV20-1 and TRBJ1-2, with 10 bases matching TRBD1. The V gene end was trimmed by 6 bases and the J gene end by 4 bases; junction bases not matched to a gene: 17. This CDR3 is 17 amino acids long. CDR1 and CDR2 from the germline V gene are DFQATT and SNEGSKA (reference sequence). CDR3: CSARDRGPSGEIYGYTF. The CDR3 region has the DNA TGCAGTGCAAGGGACAGGGGACCATCGGGGGAAATCTATGGCTACACCTTC.

This clonotype occurred once. A read error may produce the germline difference seen at one junction end. The chain carries TRBV19 and TRBJ2-7, with unresolved D. The CDR3 has 14 residues. Looked up from germline, CDR1 is LNHDA and CDR2 is SQIVND (reference sequence). CDR3 sequence (DNA): TGTGCCAGTAAGGAGCAACCCACGGGCGCGGAGCAGTTTTTC. Encoded protein: CASKEQPTGAEQFF.

This clonotype has only a few counts. J is TRBJ2-3 and V is TRBV5-1; TRBD2 agrees at 10 bases. The CDR3 covers 16 residues. Germline CDR1 SGHRS, CDR2 YFSETQ. With 4 bases clipped from V and 3 bases from J, the junction kept 8 bases outside the gene matches. For the CDR3, the DNA is TGCGCCAGCAGCCTGGGAAGTAGCGGGGGGACAGATACGCAGTATTTT. Translated, it gives CASSLGSSGGTDTQYF.

This clonotype was seen more than once but under ten times. This chain uses TRBV7-3 with TRBJ2-5; TRBD1 might be the D (7 bases). Germline CDR1 SGHTA, CDR2 FQGTGA. V dropped 1 base and J dropped 5 bases, with 20 bases sitting between them. The CDR3 contains 17 residues. The CDR3 DNA reads as TGTGCCAGCAGCTTAATAGTCGGGCAACAGGGGAGGGAGACCCAGTACTTC. This sequence encodes CASSLIVGQQGRETQYF.

This clonotype showed up many times. This chain joins TRBV19 and TRBJ1-2, with D perhaps TRBD1 (6 bases). The germline CDR1 and CDR2 sequences are LNHDA and SQIVND (reference sequence). The CDR3 consists of 13 residues. Trimming took 8 bases from V and 6 from J, leaving 16 bases between them. DNA of the CDR3: TGTGCCAGTTCGAACAGGGTTTCTGATGGCTACACCTTC. Translated: CASSNRVSDGYTF.

The chain joins TRBV5-5 to TRBJ2-3; 10 nucleotides match TRBD2. V trimming: 0 bases; J trimming: 6 bases; junction bases outside the gene matches: 4. Germline assignment: CDR1 SGHKS and CDR2 YYEKEE (reference sequence). The CDR3 has 15 residues. The CDR3 loop is CASSLAALAGDTQYF. The CDR3 nucleotides read TGTGCCAGCAGCTTGGCCGCACTAGCGGGGGATACGCAGTATTTT.

The rearrangement uses TRBV25-1 and TRBJ2-1, with 8 bases identical to TRBD1. Germline values: CDR1 MGHDK, CDR2 SYGVNS. The CDR3 length is 13 residues. V lost 9 bases, J lost 8 bases, and 9 bases stayed unmatched. The CDR3 loop reads CASTGQGPHEQFF. Written as DNA, the CDR3 is TGTGCCAGTACTGGACAGGGCCCCCATGAGCAGTTCTTC. Looking up the rest from reference TRBV25-1 and TRBJ2-1 gives the full variable domain: EADIYQTPRYLVIGTGKKITLECSQTMGHDKMYWYQQDPGMELHLIHYSYGVNSTEKGDLSSESTVSRIRTEHFPLTLESARPSHTSQYLCASTGQGPHEQFFGPGTRLTVL.

This clonotype has a count of ten or more. This chain links TRBV24-1 with TRBJ2-1, with 7 bases fitting TRBD1. CDR1 and CDR2 (germline): KGHDR, SFDVKD. The CDR3 is made up of 12 amino acids. V shed 4 bases, J shed 12 bases, and the junction held 5 bases outside the gene matches. For the CDR3, the DNA is TGTGCCACCAGTGACATTACAGGGGTGCAGTTCTTC. It yields the protein CATSDITGVQFF.

The gene calls are TRBV24-1 and TRBJ1-1; perhaps TRBD1 as D (5 bases). Deletions cut 7 bases from V and 0 bases from J, with 14 bases between. Looked up from germline, CDR1 is KGHDR and CDR2 is SFDVKD. This CDR3 contains 15 residues. The CDR3 here is CATRSPGKLNTEAFF. CDR3 coding DNA: TGTGCCACCAGATCCCCAGGGAAGCTGAACACTGAAGCTTTCTTT.

The rearrangement links TRBV12-3 or TRBV12-4 to TRBJ1-1; D might be TRBD1 (5 bases). V was clipped by 5 bases and J by 1 base, with 11 bases between them. The CDR3 extends over 14 amino acids. As DNA, the CDR3 is TGTGCCAGCAGTCTGGGACTGACGAACACTGAAGCTTTCTTT. It encodes CASSLGLTNTEAFF.

There are many counts of this clonotype. The chain employs TRBV11-2 and TRBJ1-5; 11 bases fit TRBD1. Per germline, CDR1 SGHAT and CDR2 FQNNGV. The CDR3 length is 16 residues. The J segment lost 6 bases and the V segment lost 2 bases, leaving 6 bases of the junction unmatched. The CDR3 here is CASSLNLGTGGQPQHF. As DNA, the CDR3 is TGTGCCAGCAGCTTAAATCTAGGGACAGGGGGTCAGCCCCAGCATTTT. The full variable domain, in which reference TRBV11-2 and TRBJ1-5 provide the parts outside the CDR3, is EAGVAQSPRYKIIEKRQSVAFWCNPISGHATLYWYQQILGQGPKLLIQFQNNGVVDDSQLPKDRFSAERLKGVDSTLKIQPAKLEDSAVYLCASSLNLGTGGQPQHFGDGTRLSIL.

This clonotype is a singleton in its sample. Given a much more abundant clone one base away, this may be a read error. The chain has TRBV7-2 and TRBJ2-2; tentatively, D is TRBD2 (5 bases). Looked up from germline, CDR1 is SGHTA and CDR2 is FQGNSA. This CDR3 has 15 amino acids. The CDR3 DNA sequence: TGTGCCAGCAGCTTAGTCAGGAGCACCACCGGGGAGCCGTTTTTT. This translates into CASSLVRSTTGEPFF. Looking up the rest from reference TRBV7-2 and TRBJ2-2 gives the full variable domain: GAGVSQSPSNKVTEKGKDVELRCDPISGHTALYWYRQSLGQGLEFLIYFQGNSAPDKSGLPSDRFSAERTGGSVSTLTIQRTQQEDSAVYLCASSLVRSTTGEPFFGEGSRLTVL.

Only a few counts were recorded for this clonotype. The chain recombines TRBV2 with TRBJ2-7; a weak D match, TRBD1 (5 bases). V was shortened by 6 bases and J by 0 bases, with 9 bases between the two germline ends. The CDR3 loop spans 13 amino acids. The germline V gene has CDR1 SNHLY and CDR2 FYNNEI. CDR3 loop: CASRLDSSYEQYF. The CDR3 DNA sequence: TGTGCCAGCAGATTAGACAGCTCCTACGAGCAGTACTTC.

Concerning this clonotype itself: This may be a read error: a much more frequent sequence differs by one nucleotide. The chain uses TRBV6-1 and TRBJ1-2; a possible D gene is TRBD1 (5 bases). CDR1 is MNHNS, CDR2 SASEGT, per germline. The CDR3 has 11 amino acids. Trimming removed 7 bases at V and 12 bases at J, with 15 bases between. In DNA, the CDR3 is TGTGCCAGCACCCCGGGGCCAGGCCACACCTTC. It is translated as CASTPGPGHTF.

Notes on this clonotype: At one end the junction does not follow the germline gene, possibly because of a read error. V usage is TRBV20-1 and J usage is TRBJ1-6; D remains unclear. The V gene's germline CDR1 is DFQATT and CDR2 SNEGSKA (reference sequence). This CDR3 is built from 13 residues. The CDR3 sequence: CSARIPYNPPLHF. The CDR3 DNA follows: TGCAGTGCTAGGATCCCCTATAATCCACCCCTCCACTTT.

The CDR3 is CASSSSLGGLYYEQYF. The CDR3 DNA is TGTGCCAGCAGCTCTTCCCTCGGGGGCCTCTACTACGAGCAGTACTTC. The gene calls are TRBV7-8 and TRBJ2-7, with D perhaps assigned TRBD1 or TRBD2 (6 bases each). V shed 4 bases and J shed 3 bases, with 19 bases lying between them. Germline values: CDR1 SGHVS, CDR2 FQNEAQ. This CDR3 contains 16 residues.

The chain joins TRBV6-1 to TRBJ1-5; D remains unclear. Germline CDR1 MNHNS, CDR2 SASEGT. This CDR3 is 12 amino acids long. V was clipped by 2 bases and J by 7 bases, with 6 bases between them. CDR3 sequence (DNA): TGTGCCAGCAGTGAACAAAGGCAGCCCCAGCATTTT. This codes for CASSEQRQPQHF.

This clonotype was detected only once. V and J are TRBV5-1 and TRBJ2-2, with 7 bases matching TRBD1. The CDR3 is 14 amino acids. The germline V gene has CDR1 SGHRS and CDR2 YFSETQ. Trimming removed 10 bases from V and 2 bases from J; junction bases left unmatched: 8. The CDR3 here is CAGRQGPNTGELFF. The CDR3 DNA follows: TGCGCCGGCCGACAGGGACCAAACACCGGGGAGCTGTTTTTT.

This clonotype was seen repeatedly, ten times or more. The chain couples TRBV29-1 to TRBJ2-7; 7 nucleotides align to TRBD1. V trimming: 3 bases; J trimming: 5 bases; junction bases outside the gene matches: 4. The CDR3 has 12 amino acids. Germline-derived CDR1 and CDR2 are SQVTM and ANQGSEA. The CDR3 DNA follows: TGCAGCGTTGACTACAGGGGCGACGAGCAGTACTTC. This encodes CSVDYRGDEQYF.

V gene TRBV19 combines with J gene TRBJ1-6; TRBD1 agrees at 12 bases. Germline-derived CDR1 and CDR2 are LNHDA and SQIVND (reference sequence). The V and J ends lost 5 bases and 10 bases, in that order; junction bases with no gene match: 9. CDR3 length: 16 amino acids. The CDR3 loop is CASSPTGTGGLSPLHF. CDR3 sequence (DNA): TGTGCCAGTAGTCCGACCGGGACAGGGGGCCTGTCACCCCTCCACTTT. Complete variable domain (other parts from reference TRBV19 and TRBJ1-6): DGGITQSPKYLFRKEGQNVTLSCEQNLNHDAMYWYRQDPGQGLRLIYYSQIVNDFQKGDIAEGYSVSREKKESFPLTVTSAQKNPTAFYLCASSPTGTGGLSPLHFGNGTRLTVT.

This clonotype was found many times. V and J are TRBV6-1 and TRBJ1-6, with D tentatively TRBD1 (6 bases). This CDR3 region has 12 residues. Between the trimmed V and J ends, which lost 6 bases and 7 bases, there was a span of 7 bases. Germline CDR1 reads MNHNS; CDR2 reads SASEGT. CDR3 in DNA: TGTGCCAGCAGAGGGGGGAATTCACCCCTCCACTTT. This translates into CASRGGNSPLHF.

This clonotype was detected only a few times. The chain couples TRBV4-1 to TRBJ2-3; 11 bases are a match to TRBD2. This CDR3 is 16 amino acids long. With V trimmed by 6 bases and J by 2 bases, 7 bases remained unmatched. The germline CDR1 and CDR2 sequences are MGHRA and YSYEKL. The CDR3 loop reads CASRLAGGPSTDTQYF. CDR3 nucleotide sequence: TGCGCCAGCAGATTAGCGGGGGGGCCTTCCACAGATACGCAGTATTTT.

This clonotype was recorded a few times. This rearrangement joins TRBV5-1 to TRBJ1-1; no definite D call. This CDR3 is built from 14 residues. Germline V gene data show CDR1 as SGHRS and CDR2 as YFSETQ. V was cut by 0 bases and J by 7 bases, with 13 bases left in between. The CDR3 loop reads CASSLAKGLFEAFF. Here the CDR3 DNA reads TGCGCCAGCAGCTTGGCAAAGGGCTTGTTTGAAGCTTTCTTT.

This clonotype was counted a few times. The gene calls are TRBV12-5 and TRBJ1-1; TRBD1 aligns across 9 bases. Germline lookup yields CDR1 LGHNT and CDR2 FRNRAP. The CDR3 length is 16 residues. J was trimmed by 2 bases and V by 2 bases; bases with no gene match: 6. The CDR3 region is CASGLISGQGNTEAFF. The CDR3 nucleotides are TGTGCTAGTGGTTTGATTTCGGGACAGGGCAACACTGAAGCTTTCTTT.

This clonotype was picked up many times. The V gene is TRBV20-1, the J gene TRBJ1-1; 9 bases map to TRBD1. Germline V gene lookup returns CDR1 DFQATT and CDR2 SNEGSKA (reference sequence). The CDR3 has 17 residues. J gave up 2 bases and V 1 base, and 11 bases lay outside the gene matches. The CDR3 region is CSARAQSGTGRNTEAFF. CDR3 coding DNA: TGCAGTGCTAGAGCTCAATCCGGGACAGGGAGAAACACTGAAGCTTTCTTT.